The clone carrying this T cell receptor (beta chain) came up a few times. No antigen is known for it. This sample is part of a study of T-cell reconstitution after alpha-beta-depleted transplantation in children. Germline-derived CDR1 and CDR2 are SGHTA and FQGNSA. Trimming shortened V by 6 bases and J by 4 bases, and 6 bases separated the two germline ends. CDR3 length: 11 residues. Unique molecular identifiers were incorporated into the prepared TCRbeta library. TCRdb processed the PCR reads anew with MiXCR; each CDR3 protein has one entry. The repertoire has some 130,000 distinct CDR3 sequences, about 9.9% of them found once; the top ten carry about 24%. Whole-study results and caveats: T-cell counts and diversity at one year following transplant were attributed mainly to newly produced T cells.

This clonotype was sampled from a girl less than two years old who had a stem cell transplant for combined immunodeficiency, so the T cells may come from the graft donor. The rearrangement links TRBV7-2 to TRBJ2-5, with no clear D. The sample consisted of PBMCs, mostly from graft donor cells, taken 180 days after TCRalphabeta/CD19-depleted stem cell transplant. CDR3 in amino acids: CASRLGETQYF. CDR3 nucleotides: TGTGCCAGCAGGCTCGGAGAGACCCAGTACTTC.